The source of this T cell receptor beta chain is a study of CD8+ T cells in alopecia areata. Study at large: It was oral tofacitinib, at 5 to 10 mg twice daily, that treated patients received. Treatment ran 6 to 18 months, with 6 months of follow-up afterward. By percentage of affected scalp area, the severity of treated patients was scored.

Trimming pared 4 bases from V and 1 base from J, leaving 7 bases between. Germline V CDR1 and CDR2: GTSNPN, SVGIG (reference sequence). The CDR3 extends over 12 amino acids. The sequencing template was cDNA reverse transcribed from extracted RNA. Profiling relied on immunoSEQ multiplex PCR, and the TCRdb table lists in-frame clones only, not all of them. The sample has some 220,000 clones; 50% to 60% are singletons. Indicated treatment: oral pan-JAK inhibitor, 5-10 mg twice daily. CD4+ and CD8+ T cells were sorted from PBMCs stained for CD3, CD4 and CD8. Material: CD4+ T cells sorted from blood, obtained at week 4, from a patient treated with tofacitinib. The origin of this receptor is a human donor with alopecia areata. The chain links TRBV30 to TRBJ1-2, with D tentatively TRBD1 (5 bases). The CDR3 spells CAWTGSNYGYTF. The CDR3 nucleotides are TGTGCCTGGACAGGGAGTAACTATGGCTACACCTTC.